The 19 T cell receptor beta chains below all came from one sample that was sequenced in a study of T-cell memory formation after mild COVID-19 (dated by TCRdb to 2020 to 2022). The library was made by 5' RACE. Sequencing took place on an Illumina NovaSeq 6000. In-frame beta chains were kept once TCRdb had trimmed the public reads at Q25 with fastp and called clones with MiXCR. All rows with the same CDR3 protein become a single entry with the most common DNA and genes. This sample comprises some 310,000 distinct CDR3 sequences, around 20% of them detected only once. The ten largest clonotypes hold around 20% of the sample. The sequencing sample was made of PBMCs or a T cell subset sorted from them (not recorded which). The receptors derive from a man aged 18 to 29 who had mild COVID-19 (a few samples of this study predate the infection). The sample titles of this study are shuffled in the database, so cell type and time point are left out; the donor was told from shared clones.

In DNA, the CDR3 is TGTGCCAGCTCAGAACTTAGGACATCGGTCGATGGCTACACCTTC. Amino acids: CASSELRTSVDGYTF. The chain couples TRBV18 to TRBJ1-2, with D possibly being TRBD1 (5 bases). The germline V and J ends were trimmed by 5 bases and 6 bases, with 19 bases remaining between them. This CDR3 is 15 amino acids long. The germline V gene encodes CDR1 KGHSH and CDR2 LQKENI.

This clonotype showed up just a few times. This chain links TRBV11-2 with TRBJ2-2; D gene ambiguous. The CDR3 has 15 residues. Between the trimmed V and J ends, which lost 5 bases and 2 bases, there was a span of 12 bases. Germline-derived CDR1 and CDR2 are SGHAT and FQNNGV. This CDR3 is CASSSQVTNTGELFF. The CDR3 nucleotides are TGTGCCAGCAGCAGTCAGGTGACAAACACCGGGGAGCTGTTTTTT.

The J gene is TRBJ2-2, the V gene TRBV5-6; the match to TRBD1 covers 9 bases. The CDR3 spans 15 residues. V dropped 6 bases and J dropped 3; count of bases not matched to a gene: 6. Germline CDR1 SGHDT, CDR2 YYEEEE. CDR3 sequence: CASTSGQGYTGELFF. DNA for the CDR3: TGTGCCAGCACCTCGGGACAGGGATACACCGGGGAGCTGTTTTTT. Full variable domain (missing parts from reference TRBV5-6 and TRBJ2-2): DAGVTQSPTHLIKTRGQQVTLRCSPKSGHDTVSWYQQALGQGPQFIFQYYEEEERQRGNFPDRFSGHQFPNYSSELNVNALLLGDSALYLCASTSGQGYTGELFFGEGSRLTVL.

This clonotype was recorded a few times. The chain employs TRBV6-5 and TRBJ1-1, with TRBD1 identical over 7 bases. The V gene end was trimmed by 6 bases and the J gene end by 0 bases; junction bases not matched to a gene: 4. The germline gives CDR1 MNHEY, CDR2 SVGAGI. This CDR3 has 14 residues. The CDR3 nucleotides read TGTGCCAGCAGAGAAGACAGGGTGAACACTGAAGCTTTCTTT. Encoded protein: CASREDRVNTEAFF.

A single count supports this clonotype. The V gene is TRBV24-1, the J gene TRBJ2-3, with a tentative D call TRBD2 (5 bases). With 1 base removed from V and 0 bases from J, the gap between germline ends came to 13 bases. The CDR3 runs 17 residues. The germline V gene has CDR1 KGHDR and CDR2 SFDVKD. The CDR3 DNA is TGTGCCACCAGTGATTTTGAGGGCTCCGCTAGCACAGATACGCAGTATTTT. Translated, it gives CATSDFEGSASTDTQYF.

This clonotype was counted between two and nine times. J is TRBJ1-2 and V is TRBV24-1; D uncertain. CDR1 and CDR2 from the germline V gene are KGHDR and SFDVKD. Trimming shortened V by 4 bases and J by 8 bases, and 7 bases separated the two germline ends. The length of the CDR3 is 11 residues. Here the CDR3 DNA reads TGTGCCACCAGTGACTATAGGGGCTACACCTTC. Translating gives CATSDYRGYTF.

In nucleotides, the CDR3 is TGTGCCAGCAGTACTGGGCCGGCCGACGAGCAGTACTTC. Protein product: CASSTGPADEQYF. The chain joins TRBV7-2 to TRBJ2-7; unclear D gene. Germline CDR1 SGHTA, CDR2 FQGNSA. CDR3 length: 13 residues. Trimming left V 6 bases short and J 5 bases short, with 14 bases between.

The chain links TRBV5-4 to TRBJ1-6, with 7 bases matching TRBD1. From germline, CDR1 is SGHNT and CDR2 YYREEE (reference sequence). The CDR3 is made up of 15 amino acids. Germline trimming cut 4 bases from V and 7 bases from J; bases unmatched to any gene: 8. The CDR3 sequence is CASSGYRGGNSPLHF. The DNA of the CDR3 is TGTGCCAGCAGCGGCTACAGGGGAGGGAATTCACCCCTCCACTTT.

This clonotype appeared a few times. The gene calls are TRBV7-9 and TRBJ2-2; either TRBD1 or TRBD2 may fit D (5 bases each). V lost 5 bases and J lost 4, with 17 bases in between. The CDR3 totals 16 residues. Germline V gene data show CDR1 as SEHNR and CDR2 as FQNEAQ (reference sequence). The CDR3 region is CASSRPGSSGTGELFF. In DNA form, the CDR3 reads TGTGCCAGCAGCCGCCCAGGGAGTTCGGGCACCGGGGAGCTGTTTTTT.

The table lists this clonotype with a few counts. The chain carries TRBV7-3 and TRBJ2-1; TRBD2 matches at 10 bases. The CDR3 loop spans 16 amino acids. The ends lost 0 bases at V and 7 bases at J; junction bases unmatched: 6. Germline loops: CDR1 SGHTA, CDR2 FQGTGA. CDR3 protein: CASSLTFTSGTNEQFF. The DNA of the CDR3 is TGTGCCAGCAGCTTAACGTTTACTAGCGGGACGAATGAGCAGTTCTTC.

The chain links TRBV6-5 to TRBJ2-3, with 13 bases matching TRBD2. The CDR3 extends over 14 amino acids. With 5 bases clipped from V and 4 bases from J, the junction kept 0 bases outside the gene matches. The germline V gene has CDR1 MNHEY and CDR2 SVGAGI. The CDR3 sequence: CASSTSGGADTQYF. The CDR3 DNA reads as TGTGCCAGCAGTACTAGCGGGGGGGCAGATACGCAGTATTTT.

In its sample, this clonotype was seen once. V gene TRBV7-2 combines with J gene TRBJ2-5; D may be TRBD2 (6 bases). Trimming left V 3 bases short and J 2 bases short, with 10 bases between. The CDR3 totals 14 residues. The germline V gene has CDR1 SGHTA and CDR2 FQGNSA. CDR3 sequence: CASSLAGYQETQYF. CDR3 bases: TGTGCCAGCAGCTTGGCGGGGTATCAAGAGACCCAGTACTTC.

In its sample, this clonotype was seen a few times. The chain links TRBV29-1 to TRBJ1-2, with D possibly matching TRBD1 (5 bases). This CDR3 is built from 12 residues. The V and J ends lost 7 bases and 3 bases respectively, with 12 bases between them. Germline V gene lookup returns CDR1 SQVTM and CDR2 ANQGSEA. The CDR3 nucleotides read TGCAGCGGGGCCTCGGGGCACTATGGCTACACCTTC. As protein: CSGASGHYGYTF.

This clonotype occurred a few times. The chain recombines TRBV6-2 or TRBV6-3 with TRBJ1-5; TRBD1 aligns across 10 bases. V gave up 1 base and J gave up 7 bases; unmatched junction bases: 4. This CDR3 spans 15 amino acids. Germline V gene data show CDR1 as MNHEY and CDR2 as SVGEGT. Written as DNA, the CDR3 is TGTGCCAGCAGTTACTGGGGACAGGGGATACAGCCCCAGCATTTT. Residues: CASSYWGQGIQPQHF.

This clonotype was recorded at least ten times. This sequence joins TRBV20-1 and TRBJ2-7; D is undetermined. V shed 2 bases and J shed 5 bases, with 10 bases lying between them. Per the germline V gene, CDR1 is DFQATT and CDR2 is SNEGSKA (reference sequence). This CDR3 is 12 amino acids long. The CDR3 is CSARSHANEQYF. Written as DNA, the CDR3 is TGCAGTGCTAGATCCCACGCGAACGAGCAGTACTTC.

This chain links TRBV11-2 with TRBJ2-3, with D perhaps matching TRBD2 (5 bases). The CDR3 runs to 16 residues. Germline-derived CDR1 and CDR2 are SGHAT and FQNNGV. Trimming removed 1 base from V and 2 bases from J, with 13 bases in between. The chain's CDR3 is CASSLGASTLTDTQYF. CDR3 bases: TGTGCCAGCAGCTTAGGGGCTAGCACCCTCACAGATACGCAGTATTTT. The full variable domain, completed using reference TRBV11-2 and TRBJ2-3, is EAGVAQSPRYKIIEKRQSVAFWCNPISGHATLYWYQQILGQGPKLLIQFQNNGVVDDSQLPKDRFSAERLKGVDSTLKIQPAKLEDSAVYLCASSLGASTLTDTQYFGPGTRLTVL.

This clonotype was counted only a few times. The V and J genes are TRBV6-2 or TRBV6-3 and TRBJ1-2; tentatively, D is TRBD1 (6 bases). The ends were cut back, 7 bases at V and 4 bases at J, with 22 bases in the middle. The germline V gene has CDR1 MNHEY and CDR2 SVGEGT. The CDR3 consists of 16 residues. The CDR3 protein is CASTHQGMDRGYGYTF. The DNA for the CDR3 is TGTGCCAGCACCCACCAGGGAATGGACAGAGGCTATGGCTACACCTTC.

A remark on this clonotype: One end of the junction does not line up with germline, which may come from a read error. The chain carries TRBV20-1 and TRBJ1-2; tentative D call: TRBD1 (6 bases). This CDR3 contains 13 residues. Germline CDR1 and CDR2: DFQATT and SNEGSKA (reference sequence). The CDR3 region is CSAGGTGGLQQHF. The DNA for the CDR3 is TGCAGTGCTGGCGGGACCGGGGGCCTACAACAACATTTC.

This clonotype was observed a handful of times. The chain joins TRBV7-8 to TRBJ1-1; no definite D call. The CDR3 is 14 residues long. With 1 base removed from V and 4 bases from J, the gap between germline ends came to 10 bases. Looked up from germline, CDR1 is SGHVS and CDR2 is FQNEAQ. CDR3 loop: CASSLGGYGTEAFF. In DNA, the CDR3 is TGTGCCAGCAGCTTAGGGGGTTATGGCACTGAAGCTTTCTTT.